The 7 T cell receptor beta chains in this list originate from one sample, sequenced in a study of OX40 agonist ivuxolimab in advanced cancers. TCRdb's copy holds only in-frame clones and misses some; the assay was immunoSEQ multiplex PCR. The sample includes fewer than 70,000 clones, around 93% of them seen just once. The source material was CD4+ or CD8+ T cells sorted from blood, sampled in a trial of the OX40 agonist ivuxolimab. The receptors were sampled from an adult with an advanced solid tumor such as melanoma, head and neck, liver or kidney cancer.

This clone was observed a handful of times. V usage is TRBV27 and J usage is TRBJ2-7; D may correspond to TRBD1 or TRBD2 (5 bases each). In germline, CDR1 is MNHEY, CDR2 SMNVEV (reference sequence). V dropped 6 bases and J dropped 4 bases, with 13 bases sitting between them. CDR3 size: 13 residues. The CDR3 protein is CASSKGPWYEQYF. In nucleotides, the CDR3 is TGTGCCAGCAGCAAGGGACCATGGTACGAGCAGTACTTC.

The rearrangement uses TRBV5-5 and TRBJ2-7; TRBD1 matches 10 bases. The length of the CDR3 is 15 residues. CDR1 is SGHKS and CDR2 is YYEKEE in the germline V gene (reference sequence). Germline trimming cut 4 bases from V and 4 bases from J; bases unmatched to any gene: 8. In DNA form, the CDR3 reads TGTGCCAGCAGCGGATGGACAGGGGGTCTTTACGAGCAGTACTTC. Translated: CASSGWTGGLYEQYF.

This clone has only a few counts. The J gene is TRBJ2-2, the V gene TRBV5-1; D ambiguous. Per the germline V gene, CDR1 is SGHRS and CDR2 is YFSETQ. Trimming left V 3 bases short and J 4 bases short, with 19 bases between. This CDR3 contains 17 residues. CDR3 sequence reads: CASSSPSLKVFTGELFF. The CDR3 DNA sequence: TGCGCCAGCAGCTCTCCGTCGTTAAAGGTTTTCACCGGGGAGCTGTTTTTT.

The chain combines TRBV2 with TRBJ2-1, with 9 bases aligning to TRBD2. The CDR3 covers 15 residues. Germline assignment: CDR1 SNHLY and CDR2 FYNNEI. The V and J ends lost 4 bases and 7 bases, in that order; junction bases with no gene match: 8. CDR3 sequence reads: CASSVQAGGLNEQFF. The CDR3 DNA sequence: TGTGCCAGCAGTGTACAAGCGGGAGGCCTAAATGAGCAGTTCTTC.

The chain carries TRBV14 and TRBJ2-7, with 14 bases lining up with TRBD2. This CDR3 spans 15 amino acids. CDR1 is SGHDN, CDR2 FVKESK, per germline. V gave up 5 bases and J gave up 0 bases; unmatched junction bases: 0. In DNA form, the CDR3 reads TGTGCCAGCAGCGGGACTAGCGGGAGCTCCTACGAGCAGTACTTC. Translating it yields CASSGTSGSSYEQYF.

The V call is TRBV27, the J call TRBJ2-7; D is possibly TRBD1 (5 bases). Germline values: CDR1 MNHEY, CDR2 SMNVEV (reference sequence). CDR3 length equals 14 residues. V lost 3 bases and J lost 0, with 9 bases in between. CDR3 amino acids: CASSFSRASYEQYF. CDR3 bases: TGTGCCAGCAGTTTCTCCAGGGCCTCCTACGAGCAGTACTTC.

The rearrangement links TRBV19 to TRBJ1-2; the D gene is possibly TRBD1 (6 bases). Trimming removed 1 base at V and 4 bases at J, with 13 bases between. In germline, CDR1 is LNHDA, CDR2 SQIVND (reference sequence). The CDR3 spans 15 residues. Written as DNA, the CDR3 is TGTGCCAGTAGTATAGTATCAGGGGATCCCTATGGCTACACCTTC. Translating it yields CASSIVSGDPYGYTF.